One and the same sample provided the 6 T cell receptor beta chains below, sequenced in a study of T cell clones after liver transplantation. Sequencing was performed with immunoSEQ multiplex PCR; in TCRdb, only in-frame clones are kept and a portion is missing. The sample yields tens of thousands of clones, 75% to 90% seen once. Sequenced here: CD4+ T cells from blood, sampled 12 months after liver transplant. These receptors were taken from a human patient who received a liver transplant. T cells may partly derive from the graft donor.

The chain uses TRBV30 and TRBJ2-6, with unresolved D. V was trimmed by 0 bases and J by 2 bases, leaving 2 bases between them. The CDR3 is 13 amino acids. CDR1 is GTSNPN and CDR2 is SVGIG in the germline V gene (reference sequence). The CDR3 sequence: CAWSVPGANVLTF. In DNA, the CDR3 is TGTGCCTGGAGTGTACCTGGGGCCAACGTCCTGACTTTC. Together with reference TRBV30 and TRBJ2-6, the CDR3 gives the full variable domain: SQTIHQWPATLVQPVGSPLSLECTVEGTSNPNLYWYRQAAGRGLQLLFYSVGIGQISSEVPQNLSASRPQDRQFILSSKKLLLSDSGFYLCAWSVPGANVLTFGAGSRLTVL.

This chain joins TRBV11-1 and TRBJ2-1; D perhaps matches TRBD1 (5 bases). Looked up from germline, CDR1 is SGHAT and CDR2 is FQDESV (reference sequence). The CDR3 extends over 12 amino acids. The V and J ends lost 5 bases and 9 bases respectively, with 11 bases between them. CDR3 coding DNA: TGTGCCAGCAGCCCAGATAGGGGTGAGCAGTTCTTC. Amino acids: CASSPDRGEQFF.

This clone was detected once. The chain's CDR3 is CASSLTVSGRSGELFF. In nucleotides, the CDR3 is TGTGCCAGCAGCTTAACGGTTAGCGGGAGATCGGGGGAGCTGTTTTTT. The chain combines TRBV11-2 with TRBJ2-2; 9 bases line up with TRBD2. The CDR3 totals 16 residues. The junction had 9 bases not matched to a gene; V was cut back by 2 bases and J by 8 bases. The germline V gene has CDR1 SGHAT and CDR2 FQNNGV.

The chain is built from TRBV6-6 and TRBJ1-2; tentative D call: TRBD1 (5 bases). CDR1 and CDR2 (germline): MNHNY, SVGAGI (reference sequence). Trimming stripped 2 bases from V and 0 bases from J, with 13 bases between. This CDR3 spans 16 amino acids. This CDR3 reads CASSYARGASNYGYTF. In DNA form, the CDR3 reads TGTGCCAGCAGTTACGCCCGGGGCGCTTCTAACTATGGCTACACCTTC.

The chain employs TRBV10-3 and TRBJ2-2, with D unresolved. The CDR3 runs 13 residues. CDR1 and CDR2 from the germline V gene are ENHRY and SYGVKD. Trimming took off 6 bases at V and 5 bases at J, with 10 bases between the two ends. The CDR3 is CAIRPDGTGELFF. CDR3 sequence (DNA): TGTGCCATCAGGCCGGACGGAACCGGGGAGCTGTTTTTT.

The V gene is TRBV5-1, the J gene TRBJ2-1; D not resolved. Per germline, CDR1 SGHRS and CDR2 YFSETQ. V lost 4 bases and J lost 5, with 10 bases in between. The CDR3 loop spans 13 amino acids. The CDR3 nucleotides read TGCGCCAGCAGCCTTGCCCCGAACAATGAGCAGTTCTTC. As protein: CASSLAPNNEQFF. Using reference TRBV5-1 and TRBJ2-1 for the parts outside the CDR3, the full variable domain is KAGVTQTPRYLIKTRGQQVTLSCSPISGHRSVSWYQQTPGQGLQFLFEYFSETQRNKGNFPGRFSGRQFSNSRSEMNVSTLELGDSALYLCASSLAPNNEQFFGPGTRLTVL.